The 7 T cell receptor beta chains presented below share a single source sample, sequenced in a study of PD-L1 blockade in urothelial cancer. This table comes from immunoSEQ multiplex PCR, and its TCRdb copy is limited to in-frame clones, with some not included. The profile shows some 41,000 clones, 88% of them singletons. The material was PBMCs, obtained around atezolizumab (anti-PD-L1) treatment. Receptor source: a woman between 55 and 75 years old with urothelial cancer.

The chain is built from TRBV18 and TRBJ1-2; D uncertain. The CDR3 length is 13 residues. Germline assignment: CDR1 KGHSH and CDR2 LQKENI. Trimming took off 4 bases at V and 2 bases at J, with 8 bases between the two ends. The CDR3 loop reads CASSLTENYGYTF. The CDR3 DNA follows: TGTGCCAGCTCACTTACAGAGAACTATGGCTACACCTTC.

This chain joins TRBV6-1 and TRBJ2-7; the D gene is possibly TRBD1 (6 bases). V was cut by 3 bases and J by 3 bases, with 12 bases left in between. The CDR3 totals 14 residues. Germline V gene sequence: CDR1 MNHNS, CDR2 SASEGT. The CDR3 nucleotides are TGTGCCAGCAGTGAGTTTGACAGGAGCTACGAGCAGTACTTC. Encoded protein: CASSEFDRSYEQYF.

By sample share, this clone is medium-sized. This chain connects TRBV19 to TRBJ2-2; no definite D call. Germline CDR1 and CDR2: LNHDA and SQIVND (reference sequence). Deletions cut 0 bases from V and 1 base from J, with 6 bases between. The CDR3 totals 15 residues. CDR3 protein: CASSIDHGNTGELFF. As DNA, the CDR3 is TGTGCCAGTAGTATAGATCACGGGAACACCGGGGAGCTGTTTTTT. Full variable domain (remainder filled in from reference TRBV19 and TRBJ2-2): DGGITQSPKYLFRKEGQNVTLSCEQNLNHDAMYWYRQDPGQGLRLIYYSQIVNDFQKGDIAEGYSVSREKKESFPLTVTSAQKNPTAFYLCASSIDHGNTGELFFGEGSRLTVL.

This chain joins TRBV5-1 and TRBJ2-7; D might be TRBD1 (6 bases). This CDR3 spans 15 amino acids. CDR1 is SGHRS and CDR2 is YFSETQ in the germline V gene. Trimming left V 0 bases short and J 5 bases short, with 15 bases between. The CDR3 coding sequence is TGCGCCAGCAGCTTGGCACAGGGTCTTAGCAACGAGCAGTACTTC. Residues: CASSLAQGLSNEQYF.

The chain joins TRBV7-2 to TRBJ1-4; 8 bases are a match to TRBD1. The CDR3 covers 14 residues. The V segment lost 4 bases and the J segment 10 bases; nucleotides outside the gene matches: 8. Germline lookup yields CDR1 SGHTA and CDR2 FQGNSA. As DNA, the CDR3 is TGTGCCAGCAGCTCGCCCGGGACAGGAGGAAAACTGTTTTTT. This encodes CASSSPGTGGKLFF.

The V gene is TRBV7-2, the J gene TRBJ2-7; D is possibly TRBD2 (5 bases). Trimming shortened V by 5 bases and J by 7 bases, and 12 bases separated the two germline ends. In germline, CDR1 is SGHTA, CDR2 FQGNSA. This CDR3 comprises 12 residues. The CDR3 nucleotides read TGTGCCAGCAGCATAATCACGGGGGAGCAGTACTTC. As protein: CASSIITGEQYF.

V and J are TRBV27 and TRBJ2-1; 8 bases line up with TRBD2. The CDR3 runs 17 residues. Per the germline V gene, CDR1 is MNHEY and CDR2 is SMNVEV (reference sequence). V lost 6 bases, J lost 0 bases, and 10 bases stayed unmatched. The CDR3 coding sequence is TGTGCCAGCAGCTTAAGCGGGAGATCCATCTCCTACAATGAGCAGTTCTTC. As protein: CASSLSGRSISYNEQFF.